Sequencing of this T cell receptor (beta chain) was carried out in a study of blood T cell repertoires in COVID-19. Background on the study: Acute and convalescent COVID-19 samples came from the United States, Italy and Spain. T cells, B-cell-depleted T cells, or PBMCs provided the cDNA or gDNA that served as material.

In the study's own analysis: Quantification of nucleated cells was approximated via reference gene primer amplification. Libraries were prepared by immunoSEQ multiplex PCR; TCRdb keeps only in-frame clonotypes and omits some of them. V, J and clone size are taken as reported in that table, and D and trimming were inferred from the DNA itself. The profile shows around 260,000 clones, around 90% of them singletons. Sequencing was carried out using peripheral blood. The clonotype comes from a woman in her sixties with COVID-19, enrolled during active disease.

Here the CDR3 reads CASSPSTGTYNEQFF. CDR3 coding DNA: TGTGCCAGCAGTCCCTCGACAGGAACCTACAATGAGCAGTTCTTC. The chain couples TRBV28 to TRBJ2-1; a weak D match, TRBD1 (6 bases). The CDR3 consists of 15 residues. V was clipped by 5 bases and J by 2 bases, with 13 bases between them. Germline assignment: CDR1 MDHEN and CDR2 SYDVKM.